What follows are 17 T cell receptor beta chains derived from one specimen sequenced in a study of cytomegalovirus exposure and HLA in healthy donors. The PCR used 60 Vbeta and 13 Jbeta primers. TCRdb's table, derived via immunoSEQ multiplex PCR, lists solely in-frame clones and lacks some. The sample records about 140,000 clones, over 65% being singletons. The sequencing input was PBMCs. Receptor source: a woman aged 25 to 39 in good health and CMV-seronegative.

The rearrangement joins TRBV28 to TRBJ2-7; D unclear. This CDR3 has 14 amino acids. The germline V gene encodes CDR1 MDHEN and CDR2 SYDVKM. Trimming removed 4 bases at V and 4 bases at J, with 14 bases between. CDR3 sequence (DNA): TGTGCCAGCAGTTCGATAACAGCAAGATACGAGCAGTACGTC. Protein sequence: CASSSITARYEQYV.

This clone was detected only a few times. In DNA form, the CDR3 reads TGTGCCAGCTCACCCTCGACTAGCTACCGATCCAATGAGCAGTTCTTC. Translation: CASSPSTSYRSNEQFF. The chain combines TRBV18 with TRBJ2-1, with 7 bases lining up with TRBD2. CDR3 size: 16 residues. Germline assignment: CDR1 KGHSH and CDR2 LQKENI. With V trimmed by 3 bases and J by 6 bases, 11 bases remained unmatched.

J is TRBJ1-3 and V is TRBV7-9, with D perhaps matching TRBD1 (5 bases). The CDR3 sequence is 15 residues long. Trimming took 2 bases from V and 2 from J, leaving 10 bases between them. Germline CDR1 is SEHNR and CDR2 is FQNEAQ (reference sequence). Written as DNA, the CDR3 is TGTGCCAGCAGCTTAAGGGGAAATCCTGGAAACACCATATATTTT. Translating gives CASSLRGNPGNTIYF.

This clone was seen a single time. This rearrangement joins TRBV7-8 to TRBJ1-2; 10 nucleotides align to TRBD1. V was pared by 5 bases and J by 7 bases, with 4 bases of the junction left unmatched. CDR1 is SGHVS and CDR2 is FQNEAQ in the germline V gene. The CDR3 length is 13 residues. CDR3 coding DNA: TGTGCCAGCAGCGAGACAGGGGGCCGTGGCTACACCTTC. Residues: CASSETGGRGYTF.

The chain couples TRBV11-1 to TRBJ2-1; 9 bases map to TRBD2. V gave up 6 bases and J gave up 7 bases; unmatched junction bases: 13. The CDR3 extends over 16 amino acids. Germline V gives CDR1 SGHAT, CDR2 FQDESV (reference sequence). The CDR3 nucleotides read TGTGCCAGCAGTCCAGTCGGATTAGCGGGAGCGAATGAGCAGTTCTTC. It encodes CASSPVGLAGANEQFF.

This chain connects TRBV7-9 to TRBJ1-4; possible D gene TRBD1, 6 bases. The ends were cut back, 1 base at V and 4 bases at J, with 10 bases in the middle. The CDR3 runs to 15 residues. CDR1 is SEHNR, CDR2 FQNEAQ, per germline (reference sequence). CDR3 sequence: CASSLGGGLNEKLFF. In nucleotides, the CDR3 is TGTGCCAGCAGCTTAGGAGGGGGTCTTAATGAAAAACTGTTTTTT.

The chain is built from TRBV27 and TRBJ1-1, with TRBD1 matching 10 bases. CDR3 size: 15 residues. Germline V gene data show CDR1 as MNHEY and CDR2 as SMNVEV (reference sequence). V lost 1 base, J lost 3 bases, and 2 bases stayed unmatched. In nucleotides, the CDR3 is TGTGCCAGCAGTTTATTCGGGACAGGGGACACTGAAGCTTTCTTT. Amino acids: CASSLFGTGDTEAFF.

The chain recombines TRBV7-9 with TRBJ1-1; weak D call: TRBD1 (5 bases). The CDR3 is made up of 17 amino acids. CDR1 and CDR2 (germline): SEHNR, FQNEAQ (reference sequence). Trimming took off 0 bases at V and 5 bases at J, with 19 bases between the two ends. The CDR3 bases are TGTGCCAGCAGCTTAGCAGTCGGGGAAGGGAGGGGAACTGAAGCTTTCTTT. It is translated as CASSLAVGEGRGTEAFF. The variable domain in full, completed from reference TRBV7-9 and TRBJ1-1, reads DTGVSQNPRHKITKRGQNVTFRCDPISEHNRLYWYRQTLGQGPEFLTYFQNEAQLEKSRLLSDRFSAERPKGSFSTLEIQRTEQGDSAMYLCASSLAVGEGRGTEAFFGQGTRLTVV.

The chain combines TRBV7-2 with TRBJ2-2, with 7 bases matching TRBD1. This CDR3 comprises 14 residues. The germline V gene has CDR1 SGHTA and CDR2 FQGNSA. After removal of 5 bases from V and 5 bases from J, the junction contained 5 bases not matched to a gene. DNA for the CDR3: TGTGCCAGCAGCCGGGGACAGCGAACCGGGGAGCTGTTTTTT. It translates to CASSRGQRTGELFF.

CDR3 bases: TGTGCCAGCAGACTCAGGGGGCTCGAGCAGTACGTC. It specifies CASRLRGLEQYV. The chain has TRBV2 and TRBJ2-7, with 8 bases identical to TRBD1. V dropped 6 bases and J dropped 6; count of bases not matched to a gene: 4. The germline gives CDR1 SNHLY, CDR2 FYNNEI. The CDR3 consists of 12 residues.

In DNA form, the CDR3 reads TGTGCCAGCAGCGTAGGGAACCCGCCGGGACAGGACACAGATACGCAGTATTTT. Encoded protein: CASSVGNPPGQDTDTQYF. The J gene is TRBJ2-3, the V gene TRBV9, with TRBD1 matching over 8 bases. Trimming cost V 0 bases and J 2 bases; bases outside gene matches: 11. The CDR3 is made up of 18 amino acids. The V gene's germline CDR1 is SGDLS and CDR2 YYNGEE.

This clone was seen more than once but under ten times. The rearrangement uses TRBV5-1 and TRBJ2-7; 9 bases are a match to TRBD1. This CDR3 comprises 15 residues. With 5 bases clipped from V and 4 bases from J, the junction kept 10 bases outside the gene matches. CDR1 SGHRS and CDR2 YFSETQ come from the germline V gene. The CDR3 nucleotides read TGCGCCAGCAGAGGACAGGGGACCGTCGAGTACGAGCAGTACTTC. It yields the protein CASRGQGTVEYEQYF. Variable domain in full (rest from reference TRBV5-1 and TRBJ2-7): KAGVTQTPRYLIKTRGQQVTLSCSPISGHRSVSWYQQTPGQGLQFLFEYFSETQRNKGNFPGRFSGRQFSNSRSEMNVSTLELGDSALYLCASRGQGTVEYEQYFGPGTRLTVT.

The chain couples TRBV30 to TRBJ2-1; the D is unclear. There are 14 residues in the CDR3. V lost 4 bases, J lost 0 bases, and 10 bases lay in between. CDR1 is GTSNPN, CDR2 SVGIG, per germline (reference sequence). CDR3 nucleotides: TGTGCCTGGAATCGAGGCCTCTCCTACAATGAGCAGTTCTTC. Its translation: CAWNRGLSYNEQFF. The whole variable domain, remainder taken from reference TRBV30 and TRBJ2-1, is SQTIHQWPATLVQPVGSPLSLECTVEGTSNPNLYWYRQAAGRGLQLLFYSVGIGQISSEVPQNLSASRPQDRQFILSSKKLLLSDSGFYLCAWNRGLSYNEQFFGPGTRLTVL.

The rearrangement links TRBV28 to TRBJ2-7; 10 bases map to TRBD2. CDR1 MDHEN and CDR2 SYDVKM come from the germline V gene. The CDR3 covers 17 residues. J was trimmed by 5 bases and V by 3 bases; bases with no gene match: 13. In DNA form, the CDR3 reads TGTGCCAGCAGTTTTATTAGCGGGAGGCGTATTTCCGACGAGCAGTACTTC. Amino acid sequence: CASSFISGRRISDEQYF.

The J gene is TRBJ1-1, the V gene TRBV18; D is possibly TRBD1 (5 bases). Trimming left V 4 bases short and J 5 bases short, with 14 bases between. The CDR3 consists of 14 residues. Per germline, CDR1 KGHSH and CDR2 LQKENI. CDR3 DNA sequence: TGTGCCAGCTCACAAACGGGGGGAAGAACTGAAGCTTTCTTT. This translates into CASSQTGGRTEAFF.

This chain links TRBV5-4 with TRBJ1-1; 8 nucleotides line up with TRBD1. The CDR3 is made up of 14 amino acids. J gave up 1 base and V 5 bases, and 4 bases lay outside the gene matches. Germline V gene lookup returns CDR1 SGHNT and CDR2 YYREEE (reference sequence). The CDR3 nucleotides read TGTGCCAGCAGACCGGGACAGGAGAACACTGAAGCTTTCTTT. Protein product: CASRPGQENTEAFF.

V and J are TRBV10-2 and TRBJ2-1, with D possibly matching TRBD2 (5 bases). V was clipped by 6 bases and J by 6 bases, with 15 bases between them. CDR1 and CDR2 from the germline V gene are WSHSY and SAAADI. CDR3 length: 14 amino acids. In nucleotides, the CDR3 is TGCGCCAGCAGCGTGGTCGGACTTACCAATGAGCAGTTCTTC. Its translation is CASSVVGLTNEQFF.